The text below deals with one T cell receptor (beta chain). The source of the sample is a study of blood T cell repertoires in COVID-19. Across the whole study: From T cells, B-cell-depleted T cells, or PBMCs came the material, which was cDNA or gDNA.

The cohort comprised adults aged roughly 18 to 95 years residing in around 25 US areas. Participants' own reports of clinical history determined their cohort assignment. The method was immunoSEQ multiplex PCR; TCRdb's version includes in-frame clones alone and lacks a portion of them. Here the sample spans almost 400,000 clones, around nine tenths being singletons. The TCR was taken from a woman in her twenties or thirties who had recovered from COVID-19. Input material: PBMCs or T cells enriched from blood (not recorded which).

CDR3 sequence: CASSVDRGHEQYF. DNA of the CDR3: TGCGCCAGCAGCGTCGACAGGGGCCACGAGCAGTACTTC. The rearrangement joins TRBV5-1 to TRBJ2-7; 8 positions agree with TRBD1. Germline V gene data show CDR1 as SGHRS and CDR2 as YFSETQ. With 4 bases clipped from V and 5 bases from J, the junction kept 5 bases outside the gene matches. The CDR3 length is 13 residues.